Below, 26 T cell receptor beta chains from the same sample are listed, as sequenced in a study of tumor-infiltrating lymphocytes in primary liver carcinoma. A primer matching the constant region was used to make TCR beta cDNA from 500 to 650 ng of total RNA. What produced the TCR beta libraries was three nested multiplex PCR rounds using slightly modified ARM-PCR. With TRBV1-TRBV30 forward primers and a C-beta reverse primer, the first two PCR rounds were run for around 10 cycles each. Using its own MiXCR run on the multiplex PCR reads, TCRdb lists one record per CDR3 protein. This sample has 85,000 to 100,000 distinct CDR3 sequences, with less than 70% found just once. Unsorted bulk tissue of about 19-33 mg yielded co-extracted RNA and DNA. The sample consisted of tumor-adjacent normal liver tissue. These receptors all stem from a middle-aged man with primary liver carcinoma and hepatitis B virus infection.

In this sample, this clonotype turned up once. V gene TRBV11-2 combines with J gene TRBJ1-6; D gene ambiguous. Trimming stripped 8 bases from V and 15 bases from J, with 17 bases between. The CDR3 runs 12 residues. Germline CDR1 SGHAT, CDR2 FQNNGV. The CDR3 region has the DNA TGTGCCAGCGGCTCGACGGGCCCCCGCCTCCACTTT. This sequence encodes CASGSTGPRLHF.

Concerning this clonotype itself: The germline gene is not matched at one end of the junction; a read error may be the cause. The rearrangement uses TRBV11-2 and TRBJ2-7, with no clear D. This CDR3 has 11 residues. Looked up from germline, CDR1 is SGHAT and CDR2 is FQNNGV. The CDR3 region is CASGLSVEQYF. The CDR3 bases are TGTGCCAGCGGCTTGAGCGTCGAGCAATACTTC.

This clonotype was observed a handful of times. V is TRBV7-8 and J is TRBJ2-3; the D gene could be TRBD1 or TRBD2 (5 bases each). Germline CDR1 reads SGHVS; CDR2 reads FQNEAQ. This CDR3 has 16 residues. V gave up 3 bases and J gave up 5 bases, with 18 bases separating them. CDR3 sequence reads: CASSFQRGDLRDTQYF. The DNA for the CDR3 is TGTGCCAGCAGCTTCCAACGAGGGGACCTCAGAGATACGCAGTATTTT.

Notes on this clonotype: The junction shows a germline mismatch at one end, possibly a read error. The chain joins TRBV5-1 to TRBJ2-7; TRBD2 matches at 10 bases. Per germline, CDR1 SGHRS and CDR2 YFSETQ. The CDR3 spans 15 residues. For the CDR3, the DNA is TGCCCCAGCAACTTGACTAGCGGGCAGGCCTACAAGCAGTACTTC. This sequence encodes CPSNLTSGQAYKQYF.

There are many counts of this clonotype. This sequence joins TRBV6-5 and TRBJ2-7; D perhaps matches TRBD2 (5 bases). The CDR3 length is 15 residues. Germline lookup yields CDR1 MNHEY and CDR2 SVGAGI. Trimming took 0 bases from V and 0 from J, leaving 9 bases between them. The CDR3 DNA follows: TGTGCCAGCAGTTACTCTCTGGGGAGCTCCTACGAGCAGTACTTC. Its translation: CASSYSLGSSYEQYF.

Comments on this clonotype: One end of the junction varies from germline; a read error may be responsible. This rearrangement joins TRBV29-1 to TRBJ2-1; D assignment may be TRBD1 or TRBD2 (5 bases each). The CDR3 spans 13 residues. Germline values: CDR1 SQVTM, CDR2 ANQGSEA. The CDR3, as DNA: TGCACCGTTGAAGAAGGGAGTGGGGCGGGGCAGTTCTTC. Its translation: CTVEEGSGAGQFF.

The chain carries TRBV2 and TRBJ2-1; D gene ambiguous. The CDR3 is 14 residues long. Germline CDR1 and CDR2: SNHLY and FYNNEI. Trimming took off 2 bases at V and 8 bases at J, with 13 bases between the two ends. CDR3 loop: CASSEIRTGHEQFF. The CDR3 coding sequence is TGTGCCAGCAGTGAAATTAGGACGGGCCATGAGCAGTTCTTC.

This clonotype was seen only a few times. A junction end diverges from the germline sequence, so it may reflect a read error. This rearrangement joins TRBV11-2 to TRBJ2-1; D perhaps matches TRBD2 (5 bases). The CDR3 has 13 amino acids. Germline V gene sequence: CDR1 SGHAT, CDR2 FQNNGV. For the CDR3, the DNA is TGTTCCAGCAGTTTAGAAGTGGGAGCTGAGCAGTTCTTC. This sequence encodes CSSSLEVGAEQFF.

The rearrangement links TRBV10-1 to TRBJ2-7; 13 bases align to TRBD2. The V gene end was trimmed by 7 bases and the J gene end by 3 bases; junction bases not matched to a gene: 6. The CDR3 has 15 amino acids. In germline, CDR1 is WNHNN, CDR2 SYGVQD (reference sequence). The CDR3 DNA is TGCGCCAGCAAACCCGGGACTAGCGGGAACTACGAGCAGTACTTC. This encodes CASKPGTSGNYEQYF.

As concerns this clonotype: Germline and junction disagree at one end, which may indicate a read error. The rearrangement joins TRBV11-2 to TRBJ2-5, with 7 bases that match TRBD1. Germline V CDR1 and CDR2: SGHAT, FQNNGV. The CDR3 runs to 14 residues. CDR3 nucleotides: TGTGCCAGCGGATTGACAGGGCCCGCGGAGAGCCAGTACTTC. Its translation: CASGLTGPAESQYF.

The J gene is TRBJ2-3, the V gene TRBV11-2, with 9 bases lining up with TRBD2. Germline CDR1 and CDR2: SGHAT and FQNNGV. V lost 11 bases, J lost 6 bases, and 15 bases stayed unmatched. The CDR3 is 15 residues long. CDR3 residues: CAGSFDAGGFDTQYF. CDR3 coding DNA: TGTGCCGGGAGCTTCGATGCGGGAGGGTTTGATACGCAGTATTTT. Together with reference TRBV11-2 and TRBJ2-3, the CDR3 gives the full variable domain: EAGVAQSPRYKIIEKRQSVAFWCNPISGHATLYWYQQILGQGPKLLIQFQNNGVVDDSQLPKDRFSAERLKGVDSTLKIQPAKLEDSAVYLCAGSFDAGGFDTQYFGPGTRLTVL.

A word on this clonotype: Compared with germline, one end of the junction differs, possibly owing to a read error. The V call is TRBV6-5, the J call TRBJ2-2; 9 bases match TRBD2. The germline V gene encodes CDR1 MNHEY and CDR2 SVGAGI. This CDR3 is 17 amino acids long. The CDR3 protein is CAGSYSPPSGNTGELFF. In nucleotides, the CDR3 is TGTGCCGGCAGTTACTCACCCCCTAGCGGGAACACCGGGGAGCTGTTCTTT.

Of note for this clonotype: A much more abundant neighbour one base away suggests this may be a read error. The J gene is TRBJ2-5, the V gene TRBV6-2 or TRBV6-3; possible D gene TRBD1, 6 bases. Trimming took off 6 bases at V and 5 bases at J, with 13 bases between the two ends. There are 13 residues in the CDR3. Germline V CDR1 and CDR2: MNHEY, SVGEGT. The CDR3 loop is CASSLGHHETQYF. CDR3 DNA sequence: TGTGCCAGCAGCCTGGGACATCACGAGACCCAGTACTTC.

This clonotype was observed a handful of times. One base away lies a much larger clone, so this may be a sequencing read error. The chain has TRBV6-6 and TRBJ2-7; 9 bases fit TRBD2. Trimming at V came to 2 bases and at J to 1 base, leaving 6 bases not matched to a gene. Germline values: CDR1 MNHNY, CDR2 SVGAGI (reference sequence). CDR3 length equals 16 residues. CDR3 in amino acids: CASSYRRGGESYEQYF. The DNA of the CDR3 is TGTGCCAGCAGTTACAGGCGGGGGGGCGAGTCCTACGAGCAGTACTTC.

The J gene is TRBJ1-5, the V gene TRBV7-9; unclear D gene. TRBJ2-3 explains the end of the DNA better; the J call may be wrong. Germline-derived CDR1 and CDR2 are SEHNR and FQNEAQ (reference sequence). This CDR3 is 13 amino acids long. CDR3 residues: CASSWPHDQPQYF. The CDR3, as DNA: TGTGCCAGCAGCTGGCCCCATGATCAGCCCCAGTATTTT.

At least ten counts were recorded for this clonotype. The chain is built from TRBV30 and TRBJ2-2; TRBD1 is a possible D gene (7 bases). Germline V CDR1 and CDR2: GTSNPN, SVGIG (reference sequence). V was pared by 2 bases and J by 4 bases, with 14 bases between. The CDR3 extends over 15 amino acids. The CDR3 spells CAWSSQGGRTGELFF. CDR3 bases: TGTGCCTGGAGTTCGCAGGGGGGTCGCACCGGGGAGCTGTTTTTT.

V gene TRBV20-1 combines with J gene TRBJ2-5; D is perhaps TRBD1 (5 bases). Germline CDR1 DFQATT, CDR2 SNEGSKA (reference sequence). The CDR3 contains 13 residues. V lost 3 bases, J lost 2 bases, and 10 bases lay in between. The CDR3 protein is CSASDSLQETQYF. DNA of the CDR3: TGCAGTGCTAGTGACAGCCTGCAAGAGACCCAGTACTTC.

Comment on this clonotype: The junction and the germline gene differ at one end; a read error may be behind it. The V gene is TRBV29-1, the J gene TRBJ1-1, with D tentatively TRBD1 (6 bases). This CDR3 has 15 amino acids. Germline-derived CDR1 and CDR2 are SQVTM and ANQGSEA. The CDR3 DNA reads TGCAGCATTGACGGTTCGGACAGCCCTCCAACTGAAGCTTTCTTT. Its protein is CSIDGSDSPPTEAFF.

This clonotype has just a few counts. A much larger clone differs by one base, so this may be a read error. The chain couples TRBV6-9 to TRBJ2-3; TRBD2 agrees at 7 bases. This CDR3 comprises 16 residues. Unmatched junction bases numbered 11, after V lost 3 bases and J lost 5 bases. Germline CDR1 is MNHGY and CDR2 is SVAAGI. The CDR3 loop is CASSYSNGRPGDTQYF. DNA for the CDR3: TGTGCCAGCAGTTACTCTAACGGGAGGCCAGGAGATACGCAGTATTTT.

Points on this clonotype: A read error may account for a junction end that differs from germline. J is TRBJ2-1 and V is TRBV7-9, with 13 bases that match TRBD2. The V gene's germline CDR1 is SEHNR and CDR2 FQNEAQ (reference sequence). CDR3 length equals 17 residues. For the CDR3, the DNA is TGTGCCAGCAGCCCCCGACGGACTAGCGGGGGATACAATGAGCAGTCCTTC. It codes for CASSPRRTSGGYNEQSF.

To note about this clonotype: A read error may produce the germline difference seen at one junction end. CDR3 coding DNA: TGTGCCAGCAGCTTTCTAGGGGTACAGGACACCGAGGAGCTGTTTTTT. Amino acids: CASSFLGVQDTEELFF. This chain links TRBV11-2 with TRBJ2-2, with D maybe TRBD1 (5 bases). This CDR3 is 16 amino acids long. Germline V lookup: CDR1 SGHAT, CDR2 FQNNGV.

This clonotype appeared many times. The chain is built from TRBV10-3 and TRBJ2-3, with D possibly matching TRBD2 (5 bases). The CDR3 runs to 15 residues. Trimming removed 0 bases at V and 3 bases at J, with 10 bases between. The germline gives CDR1 ENHRY, CDR2 SYGVKD. CDR3 amino acids: CAISESGISTDTQYF. The CDR3, as DNA: TGTGCCATCAGTGAGTCCGGGATTTCGACAGATACGCAGTATTTT.

This clonotype has a single count. The conserved phenylalanine or tryptophan is not found at the CDR3 terminus, so this likely reflects a read error. This chain links TRBV11-2 with TRBJ2-5; D unclear. CDR3 length equals 15 residues. The germline V gene encodes CDR1 SGHAT and CDR2 FQNNGV. The CDR3 DNA reads as TGTGCCAACAGCCCTTTCTGGGATTTGGGAGAGACCCAGTACTCC. This sequence encodes CANSPFWDLGETQYS.

For this clonotype: A read error may produce the germline difference seen at one junction end. The chain recombines TRBV12-3 or TRBV12-4 with TRBJ2-6, with a weak D call TRBD1 (6 bases). The CDR3 is made up of 14 amino acids. The chain's CDR3 is CANSTGSGTNVLTF. The DNA of the CDR3 is TGTGCCAACAGTACAGGGTCTGGGACCAACGTCCTGACTTTC.

Notes on this clonotype: Sequence at one end of the junction differs from germline and may be a read error. The rearrangement uses TRBV11-2 and TRBJ2-2; 11 bases are a match to TRBD2. This CDR3 has 15 residues. Germline lookup yields CDR1 SGHAT and CDR2 FQNNGV. The CDR3 here is CAISFSGRANGGLFF. The DNA of the CDR3 is TGTGCCATCAGCTTTAGCGGGAGGGCCAACGGGGGGCTGTTTTTT.

This clonotype was recorded a few times. This sequence may be a read error, since a much larger clone differs from it by one base. The V gene is TRBV6-6, the J gene TRBJ2-5; no reliable D call. From germline, CDR1 is MNHNY and CDR2 SVGAGI (reference sequence). V shed 7 bases and J shed 5 bases, with 8 bases lying between them. The CDR3 extends over 11 amino acids. The CDR3 region is CASKWVETQYF. As DNA, the CDR3 is TGTGCCAGCAAGTGGGTTGAGACCCAGTACTTC.